This T cell receptor (beta chain) was identified in a study of T cells after yellow fever vaccination. Study-level results: Though it reached lower strength, the secondary response hit its peak faster, day 5 versus 15. Clones that expanded after primary vaccination mostly reappeared after the booster (roughly 97% CD4, around 87% CD8). High-abundance clonotypes from the bulk population could contaminate FACS-sorted repertoires.

Points on this clonotype: The antigen remains unidentified.

Per germline, CDR1 MNHEY and CDR2 SVGEGT. CDR3 length: 14 amino acids. The V end lost 6 bases, the J end lost 9 bases, and 15 bases lay between the germline ends. UMIs were added to TCR cDNA along with a universal primer site when it was made by 5'RACE template switching. TCRdb called the 5' RACE reads again in MiXCR, with one record for every CDR3 protein. The profile shows approximately 550,000 distinct CDR3 sequences, approximately 13% of them singletons. V gene TRBV6-2 or TRBV6-3 combines with J gene TRBJ1-6, with D possibly being TRBD1 (6 bases). This specimen consisted of PBMCs, obtained on the day of the yellow fever booster vaccination. The sequence derives from a man between 25 and 39 years old who received the YFV17D yellow fever vaccine. CDR3 protein: CASSKPGEASPLHF. The DNA of the CDR3 is TGTGCCAGCAGCAAACCAGGGGAAGCTTCACCCCTCCACTTT.